Listed below are T cell receptor beta chains from one sample, sequenced in a study of T cell responses to AZD1222 COVID-19 vaccine. Clones were sequenced by immunoSEQ multiplex PCR, and TCRdb holds only the in-frame ones, with some missing. In the table there are some 100,000 clones, about 87% of which are singletons. Sequenced material: peripheral blood, taken 28 days after the second AZD1222 dose. All receptors come from an adult who received the AZD1222 COVID-19 vaccine. Each CDR3 is given with its conserved first and last residue. The D gene is left open where the match is weak. Part of the rows lack a size; the others show once, few, many or a class for expanded clones.

CDR3 protein	CDR3 DNA	clone size	D gene	V gene	J gene
CASSQDWGPELFF	TGCGCCAGCAGCCAAGATTGGGGCCCGGAGCTGTTTTTT	.	.	TRBV4-3	TRBJ2-2
CAWSETSSTDTQYF	TGTGCCTGGAGTGAGACATCGAGCACAGATACGCAGTATTTT	.	.	TRBV30	TRBJ2-3
CASSFDREETQYF	TGTGCCAGCAGCTTTGACCGGGAAGAGACCCAGTACTTC	.	.	TRBV7-6	TRBJ2-5
CASSQSLLAGETQYF	TGCGCCAGCAGCCAAAGCCTACTAGCGGGAGAGACCCAGTACTTC	once	TRBD2	TRBV4-3	TRBJ2-5
CASSLVLAGPSYEQYF	TGTGCCAGCAGCTTAGTACTAGCGGGGCCCTCCTACGAGCAGTACTTC	.	TRBD2	TRBV7-8	TRBJ2-7
CASSLSTANTEAFF	TGCGCCAGCAGCTTGTCAACGGCGAACACTGAAGCTTTCTTT	.	.	TRBV5-1	TRBJ1-1
CAWSTTGTGRFSNQPQHF	TGTGCCTGGAGTACAACCGGGACAGGGAGATTTAGCAATCAGCCCCAGCATTTT	.	TRBD1	TRBV30	TRBJ1-5
CSAPTGGYTF	TGCAGTGCTCCCACCGGCGGCTACACCTTC	.	.	TRBV20-1	TRBJ1-2
CASSGYWGEDEQFF	TGCGCCAGCAGCGGGTATTGGGGGGAAGATGAGCAGTTCTTC	.	.	TRBV5-1	TRBJ2-1
CASSVEAGPYEQYF	TGTGCCAGCAGCGTAGAAGCAGGGCCCTACGAGCAGTACTTC	.	.	TRBV9	TRBJ2-7
CATSPSGYGYTF	TGTGCCACCTCCCCTTCGGGCTATGGCTACACCTTC	.	.	TRBV19	TRBJ1-2
CATGRDYRNEQFF	TGTGCCACGGGCCGGGACTATCGGAATGAGCAGTTCTTC	.	TRBD2	TRBV10-3	TRBJ2-1
CASSPAMGGSPLHF	TGTGCCAGCAGCCCAGCGATGGGGGGATCACCCCTCCACTTT	.	.	TRBV7-9	TRBJ1-6
CASSLGGLADIGTQYF	TGCGCCAGCAGCTTGGGGGGCCTAGCGGACATCGGTACGCAGTATTTT	.	TRBD2	TRBV5-1	TRBJ2-3
CASLLMGQEYSGANVLTF	TGTGCCAGCCTTCTAATGGGACAGGAGTACTCTGGGGCCAACGTCCTGACTTTC	.	.	TRBV21-1	TRBJ2-6
CASSWQGASYSNQPQHF	TGTGCCAGCAGTTGGCAGGGGGCGTCTTATAGCAATCAGCCCCAGCATTTT	.	TRBD1	TRBV6-2/TRBV6-3	TRBJ1-5
CATSRDYDMAKGGYTF	TGTGCCACCAGCAGAGATTACGACATGGCCAAGGGGGGCTACACCTTC	.	.	TRBV15	TRBJ1-2
CASSLDRKTYEQYF	TGCGCCAGCAGCTTGGACAGAAAAACCTACGAGCAGTACTTC	.	.	TRBV5-1	TRBJ2-7
CASSIGGNNGGEAFF	TGTGCCAGTAGTATTGGGGGAAACAACGGAGGTGAAGCTTTCTTT	.	.	TRBV19	TRBJ1-1
CAWSGVAGGLNEQYF	TGTGCCTGGAGTGGGGTAGCGGGGGGCTTAAACGAGCAGTACTTC	.	TRBD2	TRBV30	TRBJ2-7
CASTRDSTYNSPLHF	TGTGCCAGCACCCGCGACAGTACCTATAATTCACCCCTCCACTTT	once	.	TRBV2	TRBJ1-6
CASSPAIYEQYF	TGTGCCAGCAGCCCCGCAATCTACGAGCAGTACTTC	.	.	TRBV11-2	TRBJ2-7
CASSSVYRAYEQYF	TGTGCCAGCAGTTCTGTTTATAGGGCCTACGAGCAGTACTTC	.	.	TRBV7-9	TRBJ2-7
CASSQTGDWRNTIYF	TGTGCCAGCAGCCAGACAGGGGATTGGCGAAACACCATATATTTT	.	TRBD1	TRBV7-9	TRBJ1-3
CASSLAGGYSNQPQHF	TGTGCCAGCAGCTTGGCAGGGGGGTATAGCAATCAGCCCCAGCATTTT	.	TRBD1	TRBV5-6	TRBJ1-5
CASSLDRGQVGYTF	TGTGCCAGCAGCCTGGACAGGGGGCAAGTTGGCTACACCTTC	.	TRBD1	TRBV5-5	TRBJ1-2
CSAMNTEAFF	TGCTCAGCAATGAACACTGAAGCTTTCTTT	few	.	TRBV29-1	TRBJ1-1
CAISPGRGPYEQYF	TGTGCCATCAGCCCCGGCAGGGGGCCCTACGAGCAGTACTTC	.	TRBD1	TRBV10-3	TRBJ2-7
CSASVLGQGRSNEQFF	TGCAGTGCTAGTGTACTGGGACAGGGTCGGAGCAATGAGCAGTTCTTC	.	TRBD1	TRBV20-1	TRBJ2-1
CASSQGQGLISDQPQHF	TGTGCCAGCAGCCAAGGACAGGGTTTGATCTCAGATCAGCCCCAGCATTTT	.	TRBD1	TRBV3-1/TRBV3-2	TRBJ1-5
CASSGIAGGDTQYF	TGTGCCAGCAGCGGAATAGCGGGAGGGGATACGCAGTATTTT	.	TRBD2	TRBV9	TRBJ2-3
CASSWGRKETQYF	TGTGCCAGCAGTTGGGGTCGGAAAGAGACCCAGTACTTC	once	.	TRBV27	TRBJ2-5
CASSVSSGFAYEQYF	TGTGCCAGTAGTGTCAGTTCGGGCTTTGCCTACGAGCAGTACTTC	.	.	TRBV19	TRBJ2-7
CASSIATGSGGYTF	TGTGCCAGTAGTATAGCCACAGGGAGCGGGGGCTACACCTTC	.	.	TRBV19	TRBJ1-2
CASSQAPGTEAFF	TGTGCCAGCAGCCAAGCCCCGGGCACTGAAGCTTTCTTT	once	.	TRBV3-1/TRBV3-2	TRBJ1-1
CASRRESDYEQYF	TGTGCCAGCAGGCGGGAGTCTGACTACGAGCAGTACTTC	.	TRBD2	TRBV6-5	TRBJ2-7
CAISESETSGGNEQFF	TGTGCCATCAGTGAGTCGGAGACTAGCGGTGGGAATGAGCAGTTCTTC	.	TRBD2	TRBV10-3	TRBJ2-1
CASSLSGTAGTQYF	TGTGCCAGCAGCTTATCGGGGACAGCAGGCACGCAGTATTTT	.	TRBD1	TRBV7-9	TRBJ2-3